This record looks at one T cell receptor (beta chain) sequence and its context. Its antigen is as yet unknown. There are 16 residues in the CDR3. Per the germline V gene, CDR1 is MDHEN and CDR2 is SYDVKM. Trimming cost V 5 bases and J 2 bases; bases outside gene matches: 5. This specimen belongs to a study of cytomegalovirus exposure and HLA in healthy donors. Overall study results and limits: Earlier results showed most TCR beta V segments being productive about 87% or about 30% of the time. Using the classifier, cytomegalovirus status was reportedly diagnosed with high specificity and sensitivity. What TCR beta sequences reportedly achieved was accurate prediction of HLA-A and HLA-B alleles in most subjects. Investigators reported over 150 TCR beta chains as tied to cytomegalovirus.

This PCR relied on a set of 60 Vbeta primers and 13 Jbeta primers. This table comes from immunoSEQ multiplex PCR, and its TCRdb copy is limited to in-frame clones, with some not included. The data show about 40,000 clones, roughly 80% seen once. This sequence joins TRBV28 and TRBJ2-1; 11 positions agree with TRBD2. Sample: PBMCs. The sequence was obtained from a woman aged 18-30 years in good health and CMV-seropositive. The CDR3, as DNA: TGTGCCAGCAGTCGAGGACTAGCGGGCCCCTACAATGAGCAGTTCTTC. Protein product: CASSRGLAGPYNEQFF.